This T cell receptor beta chain came from a study of PD-1 blockade in classical Hodgkin lymphoma. Study-level points and caveats: Newly diagnosed patients reportedly had lower baseline TCR diversity than healthy donors.

With regard to this clone: Its antigen is currently unknown. Sequence at one end of the junction differs from germline and may be a read error.

Brentuximab vedotin exposure varied among the patients, all of whom had relapsed after autologous stem cell transplantation. The CDR3 is 12 residues long. Germline-derived CDR1 and CDR2 are SGHNT and YYREEE (reference sequence). Clones were read by immunoSEQ multiplex PCR, and TCRdb kept only the in-frame ones, dropping some. The sample shows 30,000 to 45,000 clones, 85% to 90% of them seen only once. This clonotype was sampled from a human donor with classical Hodgkin lymphoma. The source was peripheral blood mononuclear cells (PBMCs), collected before the second cycle of nivolumab. The chain combines TRBV5-4 with TRBJ2-1; D is unresolved. CDR3 DNA: TGTGCCAGCAGCTTGCGGACGGTGTTTTATGTCTTC. It specifies CASSLRTVFYVF.